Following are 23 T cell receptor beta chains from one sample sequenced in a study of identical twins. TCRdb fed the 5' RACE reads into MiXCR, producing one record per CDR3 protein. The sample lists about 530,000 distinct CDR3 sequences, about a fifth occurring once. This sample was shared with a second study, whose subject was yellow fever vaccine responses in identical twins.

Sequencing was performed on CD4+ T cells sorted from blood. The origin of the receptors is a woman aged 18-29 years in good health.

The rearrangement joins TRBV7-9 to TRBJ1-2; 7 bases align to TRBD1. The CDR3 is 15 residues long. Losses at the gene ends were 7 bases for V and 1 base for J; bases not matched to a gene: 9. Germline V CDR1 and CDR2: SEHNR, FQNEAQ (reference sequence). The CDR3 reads CASMQGGSRNYGYTF. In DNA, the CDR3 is TGTGCCAGCATGCAGGGGGGCTCCCGTAACTATGGCTACACCTTC.

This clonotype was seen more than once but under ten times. The CDR3 DNA follows: TGTGCCAGCAGCTATAGGCGGGAGTCGGATGAGCAGTTCTTC. Amino acid sequence: CASSYRRESDEQFF. The chain carries TRBV7-2 and TRBJ2-1, with 7 bases lining up with TRBD2. Unmatched junction bases numbered 8, after V lost 4 bases and J lost 8 bases. CDR1 and CDR2 from the germline V gene are SGHTA and FQGNSA. The CDR3 spans 14 residues.

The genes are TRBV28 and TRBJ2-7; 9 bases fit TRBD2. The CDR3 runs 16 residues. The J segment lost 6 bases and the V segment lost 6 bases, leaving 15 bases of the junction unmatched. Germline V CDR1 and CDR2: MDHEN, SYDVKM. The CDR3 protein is CASSHRLSGRSSEQYF. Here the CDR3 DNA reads TGTGCCAGCAGCCACCGACTAAGCGGGAGGTCTAGCGAGCAGTACTTC.

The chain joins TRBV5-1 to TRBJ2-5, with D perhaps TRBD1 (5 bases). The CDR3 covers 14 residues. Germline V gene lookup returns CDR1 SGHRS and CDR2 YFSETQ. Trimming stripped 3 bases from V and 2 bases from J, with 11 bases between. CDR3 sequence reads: CASSSPGAQETQYF. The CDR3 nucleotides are TGCGCCAGCAGCTCGCCTGGGGCACAAGAGACCCAGTACTTC.

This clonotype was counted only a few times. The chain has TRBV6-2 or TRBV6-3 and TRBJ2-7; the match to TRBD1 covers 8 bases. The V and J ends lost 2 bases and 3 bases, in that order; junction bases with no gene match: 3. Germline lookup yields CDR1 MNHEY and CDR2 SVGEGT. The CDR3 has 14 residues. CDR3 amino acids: CASSYRTGYYEQYF. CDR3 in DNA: TGTGCCAGCAGTTACCGGACAGGGTACTACGAGCAGTACTTC.

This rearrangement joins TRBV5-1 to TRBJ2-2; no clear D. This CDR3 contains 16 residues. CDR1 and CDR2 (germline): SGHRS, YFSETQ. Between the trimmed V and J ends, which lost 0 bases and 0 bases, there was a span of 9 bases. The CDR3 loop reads CASSLAAVSNTGELFF. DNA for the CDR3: TGCGCCAGCAGCTTGGCAGCCGTGTCGAACACCGGGGAGCTGTTTTTT.

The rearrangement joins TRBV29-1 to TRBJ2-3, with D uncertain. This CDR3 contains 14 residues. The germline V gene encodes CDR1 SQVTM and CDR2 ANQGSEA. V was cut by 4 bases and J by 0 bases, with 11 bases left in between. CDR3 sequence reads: CSVVLRGSTDTQYF. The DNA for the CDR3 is TGCAGCGTTGTCCTACGTGGGAGCACAGATACGCAGTATTTT.

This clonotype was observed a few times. CDR3 in DNA: TGCAGTGCTAGATTCCCAGAAAAATATGGCTACACCTTC. Its protein is CSARFPEKYGYTF. This chain uses TRBV20-1 with TRBJ1-2; the D is unclear. Germline CDR1 reads DFQATT; CDR2 reads SNEGSKA (reference sequence). Trimming removed 2 bases at V and 5 bases at J, with 12 bases between. The CDR3 has 13 residues.

This chain's CDR3 is CSASGYSTGELFF. Here the CDR3 DNA reads TGCAGTGCTAGTGGATATTCCACCGGGGAGCTGTTTTTT. The rearrangement links TRBV20-1 to TRBJ2-2, with D unresolved. Germline loops: CDR1 DFQATT, CDR2 SNEGSKA (reference sequence). The CDR3 covers 13 residues. Trimming took 3 bases from V and 4 from J, leaving 9 bases between them.

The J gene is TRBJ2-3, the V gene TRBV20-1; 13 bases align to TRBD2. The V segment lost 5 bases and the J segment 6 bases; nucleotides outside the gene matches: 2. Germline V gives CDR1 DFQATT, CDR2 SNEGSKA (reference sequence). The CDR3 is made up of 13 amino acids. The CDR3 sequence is CSAPTSGRDTQYF. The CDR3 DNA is TGCAGTGCTCCGACTAGCGGGAGGGATACGCAGTATTTT.

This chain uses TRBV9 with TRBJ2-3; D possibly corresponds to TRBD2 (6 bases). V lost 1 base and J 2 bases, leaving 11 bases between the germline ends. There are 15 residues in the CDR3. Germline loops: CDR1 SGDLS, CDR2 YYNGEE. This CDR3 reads CASSVRGGDTDTQYF. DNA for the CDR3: TGTGCCAGCAGCGTACGAGGCGGGGACACAGATACGCAGTATTTT.

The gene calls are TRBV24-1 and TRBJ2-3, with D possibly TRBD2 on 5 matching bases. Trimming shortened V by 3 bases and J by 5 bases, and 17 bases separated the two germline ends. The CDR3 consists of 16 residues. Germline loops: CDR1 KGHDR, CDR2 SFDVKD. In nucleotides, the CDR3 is TGTGCCACCAGTGATGCCGACTATTCCGGAAGAGATACGCAGTATTTT. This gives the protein CATSDADYSGRDTQYF.

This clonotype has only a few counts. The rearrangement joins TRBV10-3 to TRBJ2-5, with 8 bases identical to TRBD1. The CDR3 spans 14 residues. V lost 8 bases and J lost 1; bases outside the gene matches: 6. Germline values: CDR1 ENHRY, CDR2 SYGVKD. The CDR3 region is CAIGQGFIQETQYF. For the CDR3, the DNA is TGTGCCATCGGACAGGGCTTCATCCAAGAGACCCAGTACTTC.

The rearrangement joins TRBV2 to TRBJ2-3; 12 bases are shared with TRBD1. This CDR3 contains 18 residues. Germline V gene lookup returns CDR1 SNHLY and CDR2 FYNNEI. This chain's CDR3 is CTISSRDRGLARTDTQYF. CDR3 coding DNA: TGTACCATCAGCTCCCGGGACAGGGGGCTAGCGCGCACAGATACGCAGTATTTT.

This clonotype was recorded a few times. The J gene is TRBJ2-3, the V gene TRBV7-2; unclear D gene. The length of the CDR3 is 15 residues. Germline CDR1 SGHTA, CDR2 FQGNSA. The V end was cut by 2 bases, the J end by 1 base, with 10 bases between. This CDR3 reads CASSLLSSGTDTQYF. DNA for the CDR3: TGTGCCAGCAGCTTACTGTCCTCCGGCACAGATACGCAGTATTTT.

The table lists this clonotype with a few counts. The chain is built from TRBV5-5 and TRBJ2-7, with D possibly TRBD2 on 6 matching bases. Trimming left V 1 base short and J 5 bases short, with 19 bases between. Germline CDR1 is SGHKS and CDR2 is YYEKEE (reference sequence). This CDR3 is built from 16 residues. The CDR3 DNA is TGTGCCAGCAGCTTGTTGGGCCGCGGGAAGATCGACGAGCAGTACTTC. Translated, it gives CASSLLGRGKIDEQYF. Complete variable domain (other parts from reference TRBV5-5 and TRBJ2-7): DAGVTQSPTHLIKTRGQQVTLRCSPISGHKSVSWYQQVLGQGPQFIFQYYEKEERGRGNFPDRFSARQFPNYSSELNVNALLLGDSALYLCASSLLGRGKIDEQYFGPGTRLTVT.

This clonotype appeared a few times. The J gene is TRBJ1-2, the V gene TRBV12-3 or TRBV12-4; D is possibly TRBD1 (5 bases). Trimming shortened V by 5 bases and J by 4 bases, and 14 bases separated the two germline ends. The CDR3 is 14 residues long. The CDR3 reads CASSIARDSYGYTF. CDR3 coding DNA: TGTGCCAGCAGTATCGCCAGGGATAGCTATGGCTACACCTTC.

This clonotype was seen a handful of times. The CDR3 DNA reads TGTGCCAGCAGCTTTCATAGCGGGGGCACAGATACGCAGTATTTT. Amino acids: CASSFHSGGTDTQYF. V usage is TRBV7-9 and J usage is TRBJ2-3; 8 nucleotides align to TRBD2. Trimming removed 3 bases from V and 1 base from J; junction bases left unmatched: 3. The CDR3 has 15 residues. CDR1 is SEHNR, CDR2 FQNEAQ, per germline (reference sequence).

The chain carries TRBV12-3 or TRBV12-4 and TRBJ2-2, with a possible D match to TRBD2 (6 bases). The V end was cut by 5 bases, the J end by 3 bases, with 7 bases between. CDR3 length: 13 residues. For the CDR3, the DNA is TGTGCCAGCAGTACGGGGGACACCGGGGAGCTGTTTTTT. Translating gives CASSTGDTGELFF.

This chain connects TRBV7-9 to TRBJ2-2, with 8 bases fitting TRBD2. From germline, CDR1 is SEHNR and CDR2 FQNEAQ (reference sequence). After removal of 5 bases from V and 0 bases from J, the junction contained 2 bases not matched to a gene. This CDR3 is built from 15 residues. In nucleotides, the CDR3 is TGTGCCAGCAGCGCGGGACTAGCGAACACCGGGGAGCTGTTTTTT. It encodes CASSAGLANTGELFF.

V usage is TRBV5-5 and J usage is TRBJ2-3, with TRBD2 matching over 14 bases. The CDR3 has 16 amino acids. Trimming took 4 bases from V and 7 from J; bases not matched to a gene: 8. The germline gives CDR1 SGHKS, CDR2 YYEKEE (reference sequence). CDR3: CASSAGTSGGRNTQYF. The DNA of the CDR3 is TGTGCCAGCAGCGCCGGGACTAGCGGGGGAAGGAATACGCAGTATTTT.

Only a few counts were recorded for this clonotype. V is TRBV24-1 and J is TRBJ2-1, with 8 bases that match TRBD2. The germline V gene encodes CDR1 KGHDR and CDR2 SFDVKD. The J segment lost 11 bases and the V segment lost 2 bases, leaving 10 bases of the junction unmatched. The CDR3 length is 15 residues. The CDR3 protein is CATSDSRTGLVKQFF. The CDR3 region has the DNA TGTGCCACCAGTGATTCCCGGACGGGACTAGTTAAGCAGTTCTTC.

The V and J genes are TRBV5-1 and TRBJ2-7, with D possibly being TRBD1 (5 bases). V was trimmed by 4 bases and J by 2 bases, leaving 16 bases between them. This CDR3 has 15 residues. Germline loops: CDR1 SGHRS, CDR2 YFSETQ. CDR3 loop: CASSNLRVGTYEQYF. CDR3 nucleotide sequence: TGCGCCAGCAGCAACCTCAGGGTAGGGACCTACGAGCAGTACTTC.